The 6 T cell receptor beta chains below all came from one sample that was sequenced in a study of cytomegalovirus exposure and HLA in healthy donors. Use of 60 Vbeta and 13 Jbeta primers characterized the PCR. The method was immunoSEQ multiplex PCR; TCRdb's version includes in-frame clones alone and lacks a portion of them. The sample consists of 200,000 to 250,000 clones, approximately 80% of them appearing once. The sample taken for sequencing was PBMCs. All receptors come from a male donor in good health and CMV-seronegative.

This chain joins TRBV11-1 and TRBJ1-2; the match to TRBD1 covers 10 bases. The germline CDR1 and CDR2 sequences are SGHAT and FQDESV (reference sequence). This CDR3 has 16 residues. V shed 5 bases and J 4 bases; nucleotides not matched to a gene: 10. The CDR3 nucleotides read TGTGCCAGCAGCCGCAGGCCCGGACAGGGGGTCTATGGCTACACCTTC. This encodes CASSRRPGQGVYGYTF.

The chain carries TRBV5-1 and TRBJ1-4; a weak D match, TRBD1 (6 bases). Germline V gives CDR1 SGHRS, CDR2 YFSETQ. The CDR3 spans 13 residues. Deletions cut 5 bases from V and 8 bases from J, with 13 bases between. The CDR3 loop is CASSFAGDEKLFF. CDR3 bases: TGCGCCAGCAGTTTTGCAGGGGACGAAAAACTGTTTTTT.

The chain employs TRBV2 and TRBJ2-5; D possibly corresponds to TRBD2 (6 bases). Trimming took 8 bases from V and 5 from J, leaving 15 bases between them. This CDR3 comprises 13 residues. Germline CDR1 is SNHLY and CDR2 is FYNNEI. The CDR3 DNA reads TGTGCCAGCTTGAGGGGAGGAGGCGAGACCCAGTACTTC. Translating it yields CASLRGGGETQYF. The whole variable domain, filled in from reference TRBV2 and TRBJ2-5, reads EPEVTQTPSHQVTQMGQEVILRCVPISNHLYFYWYRQILGQKVEFLVSFYNNEISEKSEIFDDQFSVERPDGSNFTLKIRSTKLEDSAMYFCASLRGGGETQYFGPGTRLLVL.

This chain uses TRBV9 with TRBJ2-5, with TRBD2 matching 8 bases. V was pared by 0 bases and J by 4 bases, with 11 bases of the junction left unmatched. This CDR3 is 17 amino acids long. Germline V lookup: CDR1 SGDLS, CDR2 YYNGEE. The CDR3 region has the DNA TGTGCCAGCAGCGTAGCTGGGGGTCTGGCGGGAGGAGAGACCCAGTACTTC. Residues: CASSVAGGLAGGETQYF.

The chain combines TRBV7-8 with TRBJ2-7, with 9 bases lining up with TRBD2. Germline V gene sequence: CDR1 SGHVS, CDR2 FQNEAQ. J gave up 4 bases and V 3 bases, and 7 bases lay outside the gene matches. The CDR3 length is 15 residues. The CDR3 loop reads CASSLGGRAGYEQYF. CDR3 coding DNA: TGTGCCAGCAGCTTGGGCGGGAGGGCCGGGTACGAGCAGTACTTC.

This clone was detected a few times. The CDR3 reads CASSPLTSTAEQFF. The CDR3 nucleotides read TGTGCCAGCTCACCACTGACTAGCACCGCTGAGCAGTTCTTC. V gene TRBV18 combines with J gene TRBJ2-1; 7 bases fit TRBD2. CDR1 is KGHSH, CDR2 LQKENI, per germline. The CDR3 is made up of 14 amino acids. V dropped 1 base and J dropped 9; count of bases not matched to a gene: 6.